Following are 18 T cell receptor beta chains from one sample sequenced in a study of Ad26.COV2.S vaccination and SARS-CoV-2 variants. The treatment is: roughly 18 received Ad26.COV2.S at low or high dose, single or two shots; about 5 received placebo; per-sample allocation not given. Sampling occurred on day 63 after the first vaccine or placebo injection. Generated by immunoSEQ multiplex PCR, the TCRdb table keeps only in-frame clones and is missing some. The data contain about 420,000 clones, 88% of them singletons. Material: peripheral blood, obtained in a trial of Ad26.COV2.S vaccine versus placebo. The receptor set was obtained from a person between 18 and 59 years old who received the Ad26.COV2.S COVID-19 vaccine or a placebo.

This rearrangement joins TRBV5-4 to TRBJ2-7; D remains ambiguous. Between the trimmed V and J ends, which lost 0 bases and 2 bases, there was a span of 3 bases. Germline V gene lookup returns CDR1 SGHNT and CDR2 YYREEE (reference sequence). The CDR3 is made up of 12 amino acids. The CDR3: CASSLEAYEQYF. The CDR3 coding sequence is TGTGCCAGCAGCTTGGAAGCCTACGAGCAGTACTTC.

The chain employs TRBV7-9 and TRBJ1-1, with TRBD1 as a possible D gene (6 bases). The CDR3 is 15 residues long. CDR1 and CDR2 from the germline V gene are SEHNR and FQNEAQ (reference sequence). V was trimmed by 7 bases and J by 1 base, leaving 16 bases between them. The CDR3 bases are TGTGCCAGCACCAAGGAGGGGGGGCCGAACACTGAAGCTTTCTTT. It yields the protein CASTKEGGPNTEAFF.

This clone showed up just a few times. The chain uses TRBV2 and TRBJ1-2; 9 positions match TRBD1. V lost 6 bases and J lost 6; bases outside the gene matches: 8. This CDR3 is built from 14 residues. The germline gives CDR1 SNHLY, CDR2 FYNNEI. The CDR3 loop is CASSPGTGSDGYTF. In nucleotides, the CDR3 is TGTGCCAGCAGCCCAGGGACAGGGTCGGATGGCTACACCTTC.

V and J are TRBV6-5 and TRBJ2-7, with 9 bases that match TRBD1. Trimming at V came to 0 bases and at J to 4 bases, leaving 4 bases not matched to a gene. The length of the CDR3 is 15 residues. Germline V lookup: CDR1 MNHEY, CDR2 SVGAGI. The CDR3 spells CASSYSPGQGYEQYF. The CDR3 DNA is TGTGCCAGCAGTTACTCGCCGGGACAGGGATACGAGCAGTACTTC.

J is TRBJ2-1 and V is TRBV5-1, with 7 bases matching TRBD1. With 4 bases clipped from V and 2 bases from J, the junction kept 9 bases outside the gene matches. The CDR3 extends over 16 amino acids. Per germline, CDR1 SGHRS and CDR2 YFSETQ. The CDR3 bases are TGCGCCAGCAGCGTGTCATTAGGGGGCCCCTACAATGAGCAGTTCTTC. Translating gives CASSVSLGGPYNEQFF.

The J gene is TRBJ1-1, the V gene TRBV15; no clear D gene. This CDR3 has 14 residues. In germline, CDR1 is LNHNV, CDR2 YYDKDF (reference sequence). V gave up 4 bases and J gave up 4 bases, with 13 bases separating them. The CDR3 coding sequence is TGTGCCACCAGCACAGAATATGGGAGCACTGAAGCTTTCTTT. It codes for CATSTEYGSTEAFF.

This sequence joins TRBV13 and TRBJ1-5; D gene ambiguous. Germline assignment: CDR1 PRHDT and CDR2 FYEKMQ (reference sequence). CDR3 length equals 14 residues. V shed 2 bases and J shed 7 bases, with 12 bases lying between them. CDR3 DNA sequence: TGTGCCAGCAGCTTACAAGGGTTCCGACAGCCCCAGCATTTT. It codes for CASSLQGFRQPQHF.

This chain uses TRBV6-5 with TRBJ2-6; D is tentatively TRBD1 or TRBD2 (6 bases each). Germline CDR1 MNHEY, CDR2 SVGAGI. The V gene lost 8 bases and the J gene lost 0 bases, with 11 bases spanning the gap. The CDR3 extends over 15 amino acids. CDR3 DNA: TGTGCCAGCCTTAGGGGGGCCTCTGGGGCCAACGTCCTGACTTTC. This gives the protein CASLRGASGANVLTF.

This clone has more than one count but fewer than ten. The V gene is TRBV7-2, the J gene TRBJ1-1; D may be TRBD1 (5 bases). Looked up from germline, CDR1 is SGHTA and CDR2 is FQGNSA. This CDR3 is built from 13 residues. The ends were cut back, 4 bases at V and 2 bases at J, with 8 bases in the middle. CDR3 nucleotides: TGTGCCAGCAGCTCAGGGTATAACACTGAAGCTTTCTTT. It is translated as CASSSGYNTEAFF.

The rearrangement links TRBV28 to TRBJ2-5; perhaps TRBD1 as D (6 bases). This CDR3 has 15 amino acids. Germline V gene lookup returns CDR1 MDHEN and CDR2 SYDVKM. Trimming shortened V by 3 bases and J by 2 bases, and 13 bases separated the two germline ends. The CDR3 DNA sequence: TGTGCCAGCAGTTTTAGGACAGCCGAACAAGAGACCCAGTACTTC. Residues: CASSFRTAEQETQYF. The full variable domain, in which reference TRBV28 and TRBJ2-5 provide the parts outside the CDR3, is DVKVTQSSRYLVKRTGEKVFLECVQDMDHENMFWYRQDPGLGLRLIYFSYDVKMKEKGDIPEGYSVSREKKERFSLILESASTNQTSMYLCASSFRTAEQETQYFGPGTRLLVL.

The DNA of the CDR3 is TGTGCCAGCAGCTTAGATAGAGGCGGGCGGGTTCAGACCCAGTACTTC. The encoded protein is CASSLDRGGRVQTQYF. The J gene is TRBJ2-5, the V gene TRBV11-2, with D perhaps matching TRBD2 (5 bases). The CDR3 sequence is 16 residues long. Trimming shortened V by 0 bases and J by 6 bases, and 17 bases separated the two germline ends. Germline CDR1 is SGHAT and CDR2 is FQNNGV.

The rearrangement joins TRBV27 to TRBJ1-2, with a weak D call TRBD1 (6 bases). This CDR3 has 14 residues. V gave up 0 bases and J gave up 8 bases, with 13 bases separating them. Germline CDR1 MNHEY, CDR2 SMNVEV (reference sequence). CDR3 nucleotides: TGTGCCAGCAGTTTATCCCGGGTGGGGGCAGGCTACACCTTC. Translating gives CASSLSRVGAGYTF.

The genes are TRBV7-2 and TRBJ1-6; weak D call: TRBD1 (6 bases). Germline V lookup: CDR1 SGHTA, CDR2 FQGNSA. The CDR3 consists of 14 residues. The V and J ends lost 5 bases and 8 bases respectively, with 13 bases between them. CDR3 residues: CASSPTHRDSPLHF. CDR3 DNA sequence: TGTGCCAGCAGCCCTACGCACAGGGATTCACCCCTCCACTTT. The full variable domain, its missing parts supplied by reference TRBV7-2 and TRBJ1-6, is GAGVSQSPSNKVTEKGKDVELRCDPISGHTALYWYRQSLGQGLEFLIYFQGNSAPDKSGLPSDRFSAERTGGSVSTLTIQRTQQEDSAVYLCASSPTHRDSPLHFGNGTRLTVT.

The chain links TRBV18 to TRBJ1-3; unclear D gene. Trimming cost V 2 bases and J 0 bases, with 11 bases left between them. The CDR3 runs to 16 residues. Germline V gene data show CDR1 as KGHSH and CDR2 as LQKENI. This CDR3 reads CASSPFIPDSGNTIYF. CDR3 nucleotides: TGTGCCAGCTCACCATTTATTCCGGACTCTGGAAACACCATATATTTT.

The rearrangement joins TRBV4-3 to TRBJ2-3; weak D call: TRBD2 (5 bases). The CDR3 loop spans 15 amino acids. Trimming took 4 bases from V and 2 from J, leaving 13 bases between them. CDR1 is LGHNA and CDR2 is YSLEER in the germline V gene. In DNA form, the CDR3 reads TGCGCCAGCAGCCGAGGGTCGGGGTTCACAGATACGCAGTATTTT. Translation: CASSRGSGFTDTQYF.

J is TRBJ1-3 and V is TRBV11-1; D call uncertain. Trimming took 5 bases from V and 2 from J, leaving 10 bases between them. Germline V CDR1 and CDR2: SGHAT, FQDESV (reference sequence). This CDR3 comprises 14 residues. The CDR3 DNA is TGTGCCAGCAGCCTACAGAGTGCTGGAAACACCATATATTTT. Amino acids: CASSLQSAGNTIYF.

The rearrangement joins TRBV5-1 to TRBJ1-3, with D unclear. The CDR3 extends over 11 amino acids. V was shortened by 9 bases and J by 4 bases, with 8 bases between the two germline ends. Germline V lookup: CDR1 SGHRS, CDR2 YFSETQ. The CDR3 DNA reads TGCGCCACGAAACTCGGAAACACCATATATTTT. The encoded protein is CATKLGNTIYF. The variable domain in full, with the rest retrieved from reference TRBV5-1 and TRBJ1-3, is KAGVTQTPRYLIKTRGQQVTLSCSPISGHRSVSWYQQTPGQGLQFLFEYFSETQRNKGNFPGRFSGRQFSNSRSEMNVSTLELGDSALYLCATKLGNTIYFGEGSWLTVV.

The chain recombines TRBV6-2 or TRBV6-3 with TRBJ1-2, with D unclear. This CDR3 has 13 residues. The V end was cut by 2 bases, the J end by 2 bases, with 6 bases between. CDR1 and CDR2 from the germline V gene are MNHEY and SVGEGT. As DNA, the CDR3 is TGTGCCAGCAGTTACCGGCAAAACTATGGCTACACCTTC. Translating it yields CASSYRQNYGYTF.